The T cell receptor (beta chain) under discussion was sequenced for a study of T cells expressing NK-cell markers. This CDR3 is built from 15 residues. TCRdb reprocessed the 5' RACE reads; each CDR3 protein has one entry and no DNA is given. The sample's table shows some 460,000 distinct CDR3 sequences. This receptor was obtained from a woman aged 45-65 years in good health. The chain uses TRBV12-3 or TRBV12-4 and TRBJ1-1; TCRdb's assignment of TRBD1 cannot be checked, as there is no DNA. The material sequenced was blood T cells: a sorted CD56 or NKG2C T cell subset, CD4+ or CD8+ T cells, or bulk PBMC T cells (not recorded which). CDR3 in amino acids: CASSLAKGVRNEAFF.